This TCR beta chain was obtained from a study of identical twins. General study points: Whereas memory repertoires showed no such difference, abundant cord blood beta clonotypes carried fewer insertions. Surplus twin overlap in beta out-of-frame sequences was less pronounced.

V trimming: 10 bases; J trimming: 5 bases; junction bases outside the gene matches: 8. The CDR3 has 13 amino acids. Germline CDR1 ENHRY, CDR2 SYGVKD. MiXCR, run by TCRdb on the 5' RACE reads, gives a single entry per CDR3 protein. This sample has approximately 630,000 distinct CDR3 sequences, with about 7% found just once. This clonotype has only a few counts. The antigen remains unidentified. In addition, the sample was reused for a study of yellow fever vaccine responses in identical twins.

Sequenced input: PBMCs. The genes are TRBV10-3 and TRBJ2-1; 7 positions match TRBD1. The sequence came from a young woman in good health. CDR3 in amino acids: CATVDRVHNEQFF. DNA for the CDR3: TGTGCCACTGTAGACAGGGTTCACAATGAGCAGTTCTTC.